Presented here are 25 T cell receptor beta chains from one specimen sequenced in a study of blood T cell repertoires in COVID-19. Using immunoSEQ multiplex PCR, the repertoire was profiled, and TCRdb retains in-frame clones only, with some absent. The table records about 200,000 clones, roughly 79% of them present only once. Sequencing was performed on peripheral blood. The receptors here all came from a human donor with acute or convalescent COVID-19. The donor label of this sample is uncertain.

This chain links TRBV11-2 with TRBJ1-2; D perhaps matches TRBD1 (5 bases). This CDR3 has 15 residues. V was pared by 5 bases and J by 5 bases, with 18 bases between. CDR1 and CDR2 from the germline V gene are SGHAT and FQNNGV. The CDR3 DNA sequence: TGTGCCAGCAGCGCCGCGGGGACCTTTCAGTATGGCTACACCTTC. This codes for CASSAAGTFQYGYTF.

The chain links TRBV28 to TRBJ1-1; 7 bases match TRBD1. This CDR3 is built from 15 residues. CDR1 MDHEN and CDR2 SYDVKM come from the germline V gene. After removal of 2 bases from V and 9 bases from J, the junction contained 12 bases not matched to a gene. CDR3 bases: TGTGCCAGCAGTTTAATCCTCGGACAGGAGGACCAAGCTTTCTTT. Protein: CASSLILGQEDQAFF.

The chain couples TRBV21-1 to TRBJ1-4; TRBD1 was called by the table and not checked on the DNA. TRBV21-1 corresponds to a pseudogene. The CDR3 runs to 16 residues. CDR3 DNA: TGTGCCAGCAGAGCTAGACAGGGGGCAGATAATGAAAAACTGTTTTTT. Encoded protein: CASRARQGADNEKLFF.

The chain uses TRBV10-3 and TRBJ1-2, with a possible D match to TRBD1 (6 bases). V dropped 6 bases and J dropped 7 bases, with 21 bases sitting between them. This CDR3 contains 15 residues. CDR1 ENHRY and CDR2 SYGVKD come from the germline V gene. The CDR3 loop reads CAISRQATRGTGYTF. The CDR3 DNA reads TGTGCCATCAGCAGACAGGCCACTCGGGGTACTGGCTACACCTTC.

The CDR3 sequence is CASSPPEQNTEAFF. CDR3 sequence (DNA): TGTGCCAGCTCACCACCGGAGCAGAACACTGAAGCTTTCTTT. The chain employs TRBV18 and TRBJ1-1; D remains unclear. Germline loops: CDR1 KGHSH, CDR2 LQKENI. Trimming took off 0 bases at V and 1 base at J, with 6 bases between the two ends. The CDR3 has 14 amino acids. Together with reference TRBV18 and TRBJ1-1, the CDR3 gives the full variable domain: NAGVMQNPRHLVRRRGQEARLRCSPMKGHSHVYWYRQLPEEGLKFMVYLQKENIIDESGMPKERFSAEFPKEGPSILRIQQVVRGDSAAYFCASSPPEQNTEAFFGQGTRLTVV.

The rearrangement joins TRBV5-1 to TRBJ1-4, with 11 bases lining up with TRBD1. The CDR3 extends over 15 amino acids. CDR1 is SGHRS and CDR2 is YFSETQ in the germline V gene. V trimming: 6 bases; J trimming: 7 bases; junction bases outside the gene matches: 8. The CDR3 bases are TGCGCCAGCACCTTTGGGGACAGGGGGGTTGAAAAACTGTTTTTT. It is translated as CASTFGDRGVEKLFF. Looking up the rest from reference TRBV5-1 and TRBJ1-4 gives the full variable domain: KAGVTQTPRYLIKTRGQQVTLSCSPISGHRSVSWYQQTPGQGLQFLFEYFSETQRNKGNFPGRFSGRQFSNSRSEMNVSTLELGDSALYLCASTFGDRGVEKLFFGSGTQLSVL.

In this sample, this clone turned up once. This chain uses TRBV7-9 with TRBJ2-7; TRBD2 is a possible D gene (6 bases). Trimming took 4 bases from V and 9 from J, leaving 16 bases between them. Germline V gene lookup returns CDR1 SEHNR and CDR2 FQNEAQ (reference sequence). The CDR3 covers 13 residues. The CDR3 DNA follows: TGTGCCAGCAGCTCTCTAGCGAATACGAGGCAGTACTTC. Translation gives CASSSLANTRQYF.

This chain connects TRBV11-2 to TRBJ2-1; TRBD2 might be the D (6 bases). The CDR3 has 15 amino acids. Germline assignment: CDR1 SGHAT and CDR2 FQNNGV. Between the trimmed V and J ends, which lost 0 bases and 2 bases, there was a span of 8 bases. The CDR3 region has the DNA TGTGCCAGCAGCTTAGATGGCGGGACCTACAATGAGCAGTTCTTC. Amino acids: CASSLDGGTYNEQFF.

The rearrangement joins TRBV6-2 or TRBV6-3 to TRBJ2-2; tentatively, D is TRBD2 (5 bases). Trimming left V 2 bases short and J 0 bases short, with 10 bases between. Germline CDR1 MNHEY, CDR2 SVGEGT. This CDR3 contains 16 residues. DNA for the CDR3: TGTGCCAGCAGTTACGGCGAGGGAACGAACACCGGGGAGCTGTTTTTT. Translation: CASSYGEGTNTGELFF.

The sample holds one count of this clone. The rearrangement links TRBV4-1 to TRBJ2-7, with 8 bases matching TRBD2. This CDR3 is built from 16 residues. Germline lookup yields CDR1 MGHRA and CDR2 YSYEKL. J was trimmed by 6 bases and V by 1 base; bases with no gene match: 11. CDR3 nucleotides: TGCGCCAGCAGCCAAGCCGGAGCGGGAGTTACCGCCGAGCAGTACTTC. Amino acids: CASSQAGAGVTAEQYF.

This clone occurred a few times. This sequence joins TRBV27 and TRBJ2-7, with 14 bases aligning to TRBD2. In germline, CDR1 is MNHEY, CDR2 SMNVEV (reference sequence). The junction had 7 bases not matched to a gene; V was cut back by 6 bases and J by 3 bases. This CDR3 is built from 16 residues. This chain's CDR3 is CASSPWTSGRRYEQYF. The CDR3 DNA follows: TGTGCCAGCAGCCCCTGGACTAGCGGGAGGCGCTACGAGCAGTACTTC.

This clone was counted once. The chain combines TRBV6-5 with TRBJ1-5, with 7 bases that match TRBD1. The CDR3 totals 15 residues. J gave up 7 bases and V 5 bases, and 11 bases lay outside the gene matches. Germline values: CDR1 MNHEY, CDR2 SVGAGI. In DNA form, the CDR3 reads TGTGCCAGCAGTCACCCGGGACAGCTGGGGCAGCCCCAGCATTTT. The encoded protein is CASSHPGQLGQPQHF.

V gene TRBV7-6 combines with J gene TRBJ2-1; 7 bases are a match to TRBD1. Germline CDR1 reads SGHVS; CDR2 reads FNYEAQ. This CDR3 spans 16 amino acids. The J segment lost 0 bases and the V segment lost 5 bases, leaving 7 bases of the junction unmatched. CDR3 sequence reads: CASSPRQGHSYNEQFF. The CDR3 nucleotides are TGTGCCAGCAGCCCGAGACAGGGTCACTCCTACAATGAGCAGTTCTTC.

This clone is a singleton in its sample. V and J are TRBV5-4 and TRBJ2-3, with 7 bases lining up with TRBD1. The V gene end was trimmed by 1 base and the J gene end by 1 base; junction bases not matched to a gene: 3. CDR3 length: 15 amino acids. The germline V gene has CDR1 SGHNT and CDR2 YYREEE (reference sequence). This chain's CDR3 is CASSLSGQRTDTQYF. CDR3 nucleotides: TGTGCCAGCAGCTTGTCGGGACAGCGCACAGATACGCAGTATTTT.

The V gene is TRBV18, the J gene TRBJ1-2, with D possibly matching TRBD1 (5 bases). This CDR3 has 14 amino acids. Germline V gene data show CDR1 as KGHSH and CDR2 as LQKENI. Trimming cost V 4 bases and J 0 bases, with 9 bases left between them. The CDR3 here is CASSRGTANYGYTF. CDR3 coding DNA: TGTGCCAGCTCACGGGGCACGGCTAACTATGGCTACACCTTC.

The CDR3 is CASRGTGRETEAFF. DNA of the CDR3: TGTGCCTCCAGGGGGACAGGGAGAGAGACTGAAGCTTTCTTT. The chain joins TRBV6-5 to TRBJ1-1, with 9 nucleotides matching TRBD1. Germline V lookup: CDR1 MNHEY, CDR2 SVGAGI. This CDR3 has 14 amino acids. With 11 bases clipped from V and 5 bases from J, the junction kept 12 bases outside the gene matches.

The chain recombines TRBV19 with TRBJ2-7, with 9 bases identical to TRBD2. CDR3 size: 15 residues. J gave up 6 bases and V 3 bases, and 9 bases lay outside the gene matches. CDR1 and CDR2 (germline): LNHDA, SQIVND (reference sequence). The CDR3 nucleotides read TGTGCCAGTAGTATTTTTGCGGGAGGGCCGAGCGAGCAGTACTTC. Translated: CASSIFAGGPSEQYF.

The chain carries TRBV13 and TRBJ2-5; D may be TRBD1 (6 bases). Germline V CDR1 and CDR2: PRHDT, FYEKMQ (reference sequence). With 4 bases removed from V and 6 bases from J, the gap between germline ends came to 12 bases. This CDR3 region has 13 residues. The CDR3: CASSSDRLKTQYF. As DNA, the CDR3 is TGTGCCAGCAGCTCCGACAGGTTGAAGACCCAGTACTTC.

The CDR3 DNA follows: TGTGCCAGCAGCAAAGGACAGGGGTCTTACACAGATACGCAGTATTTT. Residues: CASSKGQGSYTDTQYF. This sequence joins TRBV5-8 and TRBJ2-3; TRBD1 matches 9 bases. The trim removed 4 bases at V and 2 bases at J, leaving 8 bases unmatched. The germline CDR1 and CDR2 sequences are SGHTS and YDEGEE. The CDR3 contains 16 residues.

The rearrangement links TRBV9 to TRBJ2-7; 9 bases are shared with TRBD2. From germline, CDR1 is SGDLS and CDR2 YYNGEE. V trimming: 0 bases; J trimming: 6 bases; junction bases outside the gene matches: 7. This CDR3 has 15 amino acids. CDR3 in amino acids: CASSVGLAGNSEQYF. The DNA of the CDR3 is TGTGCCAGCAGCGTAGGGCTAGCGGGAAACTCCGAGCAGTACTTC.

The rearrangement uses TRBV3-1 (or the pseudogene TRBV3-2) and TRBJ2-7, with D uncertain. Trimming removed 5 bases at V and 6 bases at J, with 8 bases between. CDR3 length equals 11 residues. Germline V gene sequence: CDR1 LGHDT, CDR2 YNNKEL (reference sequence). The CDR3 region is CASSYTGEQYF. CDR3 sequence (DNA): TGTGCCAGCAGCTATACTGGCGAGCAGTACTTC.

This clone was seen a handful of times. V gene TRBV2 combines with J gene TRBJ2-1; 11 positions agree with TRBD2. Unmatched junction bases numbered 11, after V lost 6 bases and J lost 7 bases. CDR3 size: 16 residues. Per germline, CDR1 SNHLY and CDR2 FYNNEI. CDR3 loop: CASRQLAGVGGNEQFF. The CDR3 nucleotides are TGTGCCAGCAGGCAACTAGCGGGAGTTGGGGGGAATGAGCAGTTCTTC.

This clone has more than one count but fewer than ten. The genes are TRBV13 and TRBJ1-2; maybe TRBD1 (6 bases). This CDR3 contains 13 residues. Germline loops: CDR1 PRHDT, CDR2 FYEKMQ (reference sequence). Trimming stripped 5 bases from V and 8 bases from J, with 15 bases between. The CDR3 DNA follows: TGTGCCAGCAGCACCCGGACAGTGCGAGGCTACACCTTC. This sequence encodes CASSTRTVRGYTF. The full variable domain, with the rest looked up from reference TRBV13 and TRBJ1-2, is AAGVIQSPRHLIKEKRETATLKCYPIPRHDTVYWYQQGPGQDPQFLISFYEKMQSDKGSIPDRFSAQQFSDYHSELNMSSLELGDSALYFCASSTRTVRGYTFGSGTRLTVV.

V usage is TRBV23-1 and J usage is TRBJ2-2; no definite D call. TRBV23-1 is placed among ORFs of uncertain function. With 0 bases removed from V and 6 bases from J, the gap between germline ends came to 5 bases. The CDR3 sequence is 13 residues long. CDR3: CASSQSPAGELFF. The CDR3 DNA reads TGCGCCAGCAGTCAATCGCCGGCCGGGGAGCTGTTTTTT.

This clone was seen only once. This CDR3 is CASSPGQGMGIQYF. CDR3 DNA sequence: TGTGCCAGCTCACCTGGACAGGGGATGGGCATTCAGTACTTC. This chain joins TRBV18 and TRBJ2-7; the match to TRBD1 covers 9 bases. The J call may be in error: the DNA end matches TRBJ2-4 better. In germline, CDR1 is KGHSH, CDR2 LQKENI. The CDR3 covers 14 residues.